These 21 T cell receptor beta chains came from one sample sequenced in a study of T cells in Graves' hyperthyroidism and ophthalmopathy. Researchers amplified the TCR beta CDR3 regions from RNA transcripts. Primed by the HTBI set, a first-round RT-PCR was run on the TCR CDR3. TCRdb processed the multiplex PCR reads anew with MiXCR; each CDR3 protein has one entry. Of hundreds of thousands of distinct CDR3 sequences in the sample, just under 45% were seen once. Material for sequencing was peripheral blood or thyroid tissue (not recorded which). Source of these receptors: an adult man with Graves' disease, either hyperthyroidism or ophthalmopathy (not recorded which).

The chain employs TRBV2 and TRBJ2-2; the match to TRBD2 covers 9 bases. This CDR3 is built from 16 residues. Germline V gives CDR1 SNHLY, CDR2 FYNNEI. V lost 8 bases, J lost 2 bases, and 9 bases stayed unmatched. The CDR3 here is CASSRRGGYNTGELFF. The CDR3 DNA is TGTGCCAGCTCGAGGCGGGGGGGCTATAACACCGGGGAGCTGTTTTTT.

The genes are TRBV20-1 and TRBJ1-6; D unclear. This CDR3 contains 13 residues. Trimming shortened V by 2 bases and J by 10 bases, and 12 bases separated the two germline ends. Germline-derived CDR1 and CDR2 are DFQATT and SNEGSKA (reference sequence). The CDR3 DNA is TGCAGTGCTAGATTGGGCGTGGGATCACCCCTCCACTTT. It specifies CSARLGVGSPLHF.

The chain joins TRBV10-1 to TRBJ2-2, with TRBD2 as a possible D gene (6 bases). Germline values: CDR1 WNHNN, CDR2 SYGVQD (reference sequence). V lost 2 bases to trimming and J lost 5 bases, with 12 bases between them. The CDR3 runs 15 residues. The CDR3 region has the DNA TGCGCCAGCAGTGAGGACGGGAGCGGGACCGGGGAGCTGTTTTTT. The encoded protein is CASSEDGSGTGELFF.

A note on this clonotype: This clone may be a read error of a much larger clone one base away. This rearrangement joins TRBV24-1 to TRBJ1-5; D may be TRBD1 (5 bases). Germline V gives CDR1 KGHDR, CDR2 SFDVKD. This CDR3 spans 14 amino acids. The V end lost 7 bases, the J end lost 6 bases, and 15 bases lay between the germline ends. This CDR3 is CATSEEVGGQPQHF. CDR3 coding DNA: TGTGCCACCAGCGAAGAGGTTGGGGGTCAGCCCCAGCATTTT.

The rearrangement joins TRBV14 to TRBJ1-4, with a tentative D call TRBD1 (5 bases). Between the trimmed V and J ends, which lost 3 bases and 10 bases, there was a span of 12 bases. CDR1 is SGHDN and CDR2 is FVKESK in the germline V gene. The CDR3 is made up of 13 amino acids. The CDR3 nucleotides are TGTGCCAGCAGCCACTTTGCAGGGCGAAAACTGTTTTTT. Translated, it gives CASSHFAGRKLFF.

The gene calls are TRBV19 and TRBJ1-5; tentatively, D is TRBD1 (5 bases). The ends were cut back, 7 bases at V and 0 bases at J, with 19 bases in the middle. CDR1 and CDR2 from the germline V gene are LNHDA and SQIVND (reference sequence). This CDR3 spans 17 amino acids. DNA of the CDR3: TGTGCCAGTACCTTCGGTGGACACTCTTATAGCAATCAGCCCCAGCATTTT. The encoded protein is CASTFGGHSYSNQPQHF.

This clonotype came up many times. This chain joins TRBV5-1 and TRBJ1-6; D perhaps matches TRBD1 (6 bases). The V gene lost 0 bases and the J gene lost 8 bases, with 12 bases spanning the gap. The CDR3 is 15 amino acids. Germline CDR1 and CDR2: SGHRS and YFSETQ. The CDR3 DNA is TGCGCCAGCAGCTTGGGGGTCGGGGGCGATTCACCCCTCCACTTT. Amino acid sequence: CASSLGVGGDSPLHF.

The rearrangement uses TRBV10-3 and TRBJ1-4; 9 positions agree with TRBD1. With V trimmed by 7 bases and J by 13 bases, 13 bases remained unmatched. Germline CDR1 is ENHRY and CDR2 is SYGVKD. The CDR3 is 14 amino acids. CDR3 amino acids: CAIKSGTGNFGLFF. The CDR3 DNA reads as TGTGCCATCAAGAGTGGGACAGGGAATTTCGGACTGTTTTTT.

CDR3 nucleotide sequence: TGTGCCAGCAGCAAACCAGCGGACTCGTACCAAGAGACCCAGTACTTC. Its translation: CASSKPADSYQETQYF. The chain has TRBV7-2 and TRBJ2-5, with a tentative D call TRBD2 (5 bases). Trimming cost V 5 bases and J 0 bases, with 16 bases left between them. The CDR3 is 16 residues long. The germline V gene encodes CDR1 SGHTA and CDR2 FQGNSA.

The chain is built from TRBV7-9 and TRBJ1-5, with 8 bases identical to TRBD1. V was clipped by 5 bases and J by 1 base; unmatched bases: 7. CDR1 and CDR2 from the germline V gene are SEHNR and FQNEAQ (reference sequence). This CDR3 spans 16 amino acids. CDR3 DNA sequence: TGTGCCAGCAGCCCCTCCGACAGGGGAAGCAATCAGCCCCAGCATTTT. Residues: CASSPSDRGSNQPQHF.

The chain employs TRBV5-1 and TRBJ1-2; TRBD1 aligns across 8 bases. Germline CDR1 SGHRS, CDR2 YFSETQ. V lost 0 bases and J lost 8; bases outside the gene matches: 6. This CDR3 spans 14 amino acids. CDR3 in DNA: TGCGCCAGCAGCTTGGACAGGGGGGCCAGGGGCTACACCTTC. It specifies CASSLDRGARGYTF.

Concerning this clonotype itself: The missing conserved phenylalanine or tryptophan at the end of this CDR3 makes a read error likely. No DNA is shown, since the ends of the CDR3 on it are uncertain; the CDR3 is the one TCRdb lists. The chain uses TRBV6-1 and TRBJ2-6; the D call TRBD1 from the table was never checked on the DNA. Germline V lookup: CDR1 MNHNS, CDR2 SASEGT. The CDR3 extends over 8 residues, inclusive of both ends. This CDR3 reads CASSRTGT.

At least ten counts were recorded for this clonotype. The chain carries TRBV2 and TRBJ2-5; TRBD2 might be the D (5 bases). The V gene lost 5 bases and the J gene lost 7 bases, with 23 bases spanning the gap. There are 16 residues in the CDR3. The germline gives CDR1 SNHLY, CDR2 FYNNEI. This CDR3 reads CASSSRTASLDGTQYF. Here the CDR3 DNA reads TGTGCCAGCAGTTCTCGGACTGCCTCCTTAGATGGGACCCAGTACTTC.

This clonotype was seen a single time. The rearrangement links TRBV12-3 or TRBV12-4 to TRBJ1-2; D ambiguous. Trimming stripped 11 bases from V and 6 bases from J, with 16 bases between. The CDR3 extends over 12 amino acids. The DNA for the CDR3 is TGTGCCTGGACCCCAGGAGGAGATGGCTACACCTTC. Translating it yields CAWTPGGDGYTF.

The J gene is TRBJ1-2, the V gene TRBV7-4, with 10 nucleotides matching TRBD1. The CDR3 has 14 residues. Trimming took 3 bases from V and 7 from J; bases not matched to a gene: 5. CDR1 SGHVT and CDR2 SQSDAQ come from the germline V gene. This chain's CDR3 is CASSLGTGVSGYTF. CDR3 nucleotide sequence: TGTGCCAGCAGCTTGGGGACAGGGGTCTCTGGCTACACCTTC. The full variable domain, completed using reference TRBV7-4 and TRBJ1-2, is GAGVSQSPRYKVAKRGRDVALRCDSISGHVTLYWYRQTLGQGSEVLTYSQSDAQRDKSGRPSGRFSAERPERSVSTLKIQRTEQGDSAVYLCASSLGTGVSGYTFGSGTRLTVV.

The V and J genes are TRBV7-6 and TRBJ1-1, with D possibly TRBD1 on 5 matching bases. Trimming cost V 5 bases and J 3 bases, with 19 bases left between them. The CDR3 covers 16 residues. The V gene's germline CDR1 is SGHVS and CDR2 FNYEAQ. CDR3 bases: TGTGCCAGCAGCGGGACGGCAGTTGGTGGTGACACTGAAGCTTTCTTT. This codes for CASSGTAVGGDTEAFF. The entire variable domain, with the rest obtained from reference TRBV7-6 and TRBJ1-1, is as follows: GAGVSQSPRYKVTKRGQDVALRCDPISGHVSLYWYRQALGQGPEFLTYFNYEAQQDKSGLPNDRFSAERPEGSISTLTIQRTEQRDSAMYRCASSGTAVGGDTEAFFGQGTRLTVV.

This clonotype was seen ten or more times. The chain is built from TRBV24-1 and TRBJ2-7; unclear D gene. CDR1 is KGHDR, CDR2 SFDVKD, per germline. Trimming took 4 bases from V and 0 from J, leaving 6 bases between them. The CDR3 is made up of 13 amino acids. DNA for the CDR3: TGTGCCACCAGTGAACCGGGCTCCTACGAGCAGTACTTC. Translated, it gives CATSEPGSYEQYF.

Remarks on this clonotype: This likely comes from a read error, as the CDR3 has no conserved phenylalanine or tryptophan at its end. This rearrangement joins TRBV20-1 to TRBJ2-7; weak D call: TRBD1 (6 bases). The CDR3 totals 14 residues. The germline V gene encodes CDR1 DFQATT and CDR2 SNEGSKA (reference sequence). V was cut by 6 bases and J by 0 bases, with 15 bases left in between. CDR3 region: CSAPRGASSYEQYS. CDR3 sequence (DNA): TGCAGTGCCCCCAGGGGCGCCAGCTCCTACGAGCAGTACTCC.

The genes are TRBV11-2 and TRBJ2-7; 11 positions match TRBD2. CDR3 size: 15 residues. Looked up from germline, CDR1 is SGHAT and CDR2 is FQNNGV. V shed 5 bases, J shed 5 bases, and the junction held 8 bases outside the gene matches. CDR3 bases: TGTGCCAGCAGCGTCACGACTAGCGGGATCCACGAGCAGTACTTC. This encodes CASSVTTSGIHEQYF. The whole variable domain, filled in from reference TRBV11-2 and TRBJ2-7, reads EAGVAQSPRYKIIEKRQSVAFWCNPISGHATLYWYQQILGQGPKLLIQFQNNGVVDDSQLPKDRFSAERLKGVDSTLKIQPAKLEDSAVYLCASSVTTSGIHEQYFGPGTRLTVT.

This clonotype turned up a few times. This CDR3 reads CASSLRTGVNTEAFF. Written as DNA, the CDR3 is TGTGCCAGCAGCTTACGGACAGGGGTAAACACTGAAGCTTTCTTT. The chain recombines TRBV7-9 with TRBJ1-1; 9 bases align to TRBD1. Losses at the gene ends were 2 bases for V and 2 bases for J; bases not matched to a gene: 3. CDR1 is SEHNR and CDR2 is FQNEAQ in the germline V gene (reference sequence). The CDR3 loop spans 15 amino acids.

There are many counts of this clonotype. The V and J genes are TRBV5-1 and TRBJ1-1; 7 nucleotides align to TRBD1. J gave up 4 bases and V 4 bases, and 4 bases lay outside the gene matches. Germline CDR1 SGHRS, CDR2 YFSETQ. The length of the CDR3 is 13 residues. CDR3 DNA: TGCGCCAGCAGCCCACAGGGGTTCACTGAAGCTTTCTTT. Translation: CASSPQGFTEAFF.